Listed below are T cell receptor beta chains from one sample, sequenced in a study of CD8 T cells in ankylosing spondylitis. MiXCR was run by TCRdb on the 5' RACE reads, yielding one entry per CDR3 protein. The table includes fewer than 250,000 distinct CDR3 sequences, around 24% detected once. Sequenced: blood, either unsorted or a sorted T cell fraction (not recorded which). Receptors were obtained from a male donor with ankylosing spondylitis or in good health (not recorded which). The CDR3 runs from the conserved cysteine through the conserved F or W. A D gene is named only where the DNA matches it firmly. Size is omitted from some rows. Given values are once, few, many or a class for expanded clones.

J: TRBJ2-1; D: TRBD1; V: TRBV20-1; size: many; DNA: TGCAGTGCTAGTTCCGGGACAGGGCAGTTCTTC; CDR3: CSASSGTGQFF
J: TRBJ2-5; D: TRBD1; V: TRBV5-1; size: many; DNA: TGCGCCAGCAGCTTGGCCGGGACAGGGGAACGAGAGACCCAGTACTTC; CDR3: CASSLAGTGERETQYF
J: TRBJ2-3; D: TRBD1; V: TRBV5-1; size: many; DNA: TGCGCCAGCAACTCCCCTGACAGGGGCAAGGATACGCAGTATTTT; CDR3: CASNSPDRGKDTQYF
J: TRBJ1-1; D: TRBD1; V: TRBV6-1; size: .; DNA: TGTGCCAGCAGTGGAGGCCATGTCGGGACAGTGAACACTGAAGCTTTCTTT; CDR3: CASSGGHVGTVNTEAFF
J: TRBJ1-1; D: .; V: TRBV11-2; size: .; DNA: TGTGCCAGCAGCTTAACAAGATACACTGAAGCTTTCTTT; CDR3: CASSLTRYTEAFF
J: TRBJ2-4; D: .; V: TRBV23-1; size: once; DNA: TGCGCCAGCAGGAGGGACGGGGCAGCCAAAAACATTCAGTACTTC; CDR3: CASRRDGAAKNIQYF
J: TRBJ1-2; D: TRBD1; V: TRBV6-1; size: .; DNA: TGTGCCAGCAGGGTGGGGACAGGGGTTGGCTACACCTTC; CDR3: CASRVGTGVGYTF
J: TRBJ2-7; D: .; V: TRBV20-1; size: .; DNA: TGCAGTGCTGGGGTCGGGGGGCCTAAAAACGAGCAGTACTTC; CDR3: CSAGVGGPKNEQYF
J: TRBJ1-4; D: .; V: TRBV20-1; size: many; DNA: TGCAGTGCTCCCCATTGGGGAGGGGAAAAACTGTTTTTT; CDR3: CSAPHWGGEKLFF
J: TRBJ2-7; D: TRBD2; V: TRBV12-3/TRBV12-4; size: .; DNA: TGTGCCAGCAGTAGAGGTGGTAGCGGGAGTTCTTCCTACGAGCAGTACTTC; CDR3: CASSRGGSGSSSYEQYF
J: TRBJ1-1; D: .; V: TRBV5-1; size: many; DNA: TGCGCCAGCAGCTTACTCGGACACTCGAACACTGAAGCTTTCTTT; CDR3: CASSLLGHSNTEAFF
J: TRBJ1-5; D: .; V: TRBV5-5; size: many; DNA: TGTGCCAGCAGCTTGCTCGTATCAGGGAATCAGCCCCAGCATTTT; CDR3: CASSLLVSGNQPQHF
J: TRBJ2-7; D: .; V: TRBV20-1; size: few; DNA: TGCAGTGCTAGATCCGGGGAATGGACCTACGAGCAGTACTTC; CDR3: CSARSGEWTYEQYF
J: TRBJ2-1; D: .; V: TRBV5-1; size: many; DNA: TGCGCCAGCAGCTTCAGTGGAGGGTCCTACAATGAGCAGTTCTTC; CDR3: CASSFSGGSYNEQFF
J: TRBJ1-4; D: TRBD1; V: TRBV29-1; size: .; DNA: TGCAGCGTTGAGATAGGGGGCGGTGAAAAACTGTTTTTT; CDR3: CSVEIGGGEKLFF
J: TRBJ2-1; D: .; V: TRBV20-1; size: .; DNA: TGCAGTGCTAGAAAAGGGGCTGGAGCTGAGCAGTTCTTC; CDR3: CSARKGAGAEQFF
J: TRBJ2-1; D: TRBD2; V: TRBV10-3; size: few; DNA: TGTGCCATCAGTGAGTCGAAGAGGACTAGCGGCTACAATGAGCAGTTCTTC; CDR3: CAISESKRTSGYNEQFF
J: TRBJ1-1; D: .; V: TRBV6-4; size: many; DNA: TGTGCCAGCAGCGAACAGGCAAACACTGAAGCTTTCTTT; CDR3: CASSEQANTEAFF
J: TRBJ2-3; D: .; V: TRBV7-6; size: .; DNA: TGTGCCAGCAGCCGAGGACCGATTAGCACAGATACGCAGTATTTT; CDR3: CASSRGPISTDTQYF
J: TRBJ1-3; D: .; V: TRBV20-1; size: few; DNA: TGCAGTGCTCAGGGTGGCCTTGGATTGGGAAACACCATATATTTT; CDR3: CSAQGGLGLGNTIYF
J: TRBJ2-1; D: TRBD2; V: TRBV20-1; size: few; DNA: TGCAGTGCTAGAGGGCCTAGCGGGAGGGAAGGGAATGAGCAGTTCTTC; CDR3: CSARGPSGREGNEQFF
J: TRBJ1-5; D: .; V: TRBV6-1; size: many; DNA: TGTGCCAGCAGTCGACGAACCAATAGCAATCAGCCCCAGCATTTT; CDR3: CASSRRTNSNQPQHF
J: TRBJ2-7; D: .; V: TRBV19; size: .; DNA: TGTGCCAGTAGGGGTGACCACCGGGTCGCGGGCGAGCAGTACTTC; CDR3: CASRGDHRVAGEQYF
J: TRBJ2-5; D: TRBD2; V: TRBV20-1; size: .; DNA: TGCAGTGCCGCGGGAGGGCCACGAGAGACCCAGTACTTC; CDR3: CSAAGGPRETQYF
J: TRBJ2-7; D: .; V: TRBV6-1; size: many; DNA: TGTGCCAGCAGTGGACAGGCCCACTCCTACGAGCAGTACTTC; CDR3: CASSGQAHSYEQYF